This TCR beta chain was recorded in a study of Tregs in tolerant kidney transplant recipients. Findings of the study overall: Biological reproducibility was not directly addressed in this study.

Assay: immunoSEQ multiplex PCR; the TCRdb copy retains only in-frame clones and omits some. This table holds about 110,000 clones, roughly 90% found once. Germline V gives CDR1 SGHTA, CDR2 FQGNSA. The V end lost 1 base, the J end lost 4 bases, and 8 bases lay between the germline ends. This CDR3 is built from 14 residues. Remarks on this clone: What it binds is unknown.

Sequenced material: CD4+ T cells from blood, taken before the transplant. The chain couples TRBV7-2 to TRBJ2-1; D ambiguous. This TCR was recovered from a human donor who received a combined kidney and bone marrow transplant. The CDR3 region has the DNA TGTGCCAGCAGCTTAGGACCGGAGTACAATGAGCAGTTCTTC. Protein product: CASSLGPEYNEQFF.